A single sample is the source of the 27 T cell receptor beta chains below, sequenced in a study of T cell responses to AZD1222 COVID-19 vaccine. Repertoires were generated with immunoSEQ multiplex PCR, while TCRdb's copy carries only in-frame clones and drops some. The sample shows 100,000 to 150,000 clones, roughly nine tenths of them seen only once. The material was peripheral blood, obtained on day 0 of AZD1222 vaccination. All receptors come from an adult in good health.

V and J are TRBV6-5 and TRBJ1-5; 7 nucleotides agree with TRBD1. The CDR3 contains 14 residues. V lost 0 bases and J lost 6; bases outside the gene matches: 2. Germline CDR1 is MNHEY and CDR2 is SVGAGI. In DNA form, the CDR3 reads TGTGCCAGCAGTTACTCAGGGGGCCTTCAGCCCCAGCATTTT. This gives the protein CASSYSGGLQPQHF.

The J gene is TRBJ1-1, the V gene TRBV6-5; perhaps TRBD1 as D (5 bases). The germline V and J ends were trimmed by 4 bases and 5 bases, with 17 bases remaining between them. The CDR3 sequence is 15 residues long. Germline values: CDR1 MNHEY, CDR2 SVGAGI. Here the CDR3 DNA reads TGTGCCAGCAGTTCGACCGGGGGGGGGACGACTGAAGCTTTCTTT. This sequence encodes CASSSTGGGTTEAFF.

The V call is TRBV19, the J call TRBJ2-1, with D tentatively TRBD2 (6 bases). V lost 3 bases and J 7 bases, leaving 16 bases between the germline ends. The CDR3 length is 15 residues. Germline V gene sequence: CDR1 LNHDA, CDR2 SQIVND (reference sequence). This CDR3 is CASSMIGGVLNEQFF. Written as DNA, the CDR3 is TGTGCCAGTAGTATGATCGGCGGGGTGCTAAATGAGCAGTTCTTC. Full variable domain (rest looked up from reference TRBV19 and TRBJ2-1): DGGITQSPKYLFRKEGQNVTLSCEQNLNHDAMYWYRQDPGQGLRLIYYSQIVNDFQKGDIAEGYSVSREKKESFPLTVTSAQKNPTAFYLCASSMIGGVLNEQFFGPGTRLTVL.

This clone was found once. The chain employs TRBV7-9 and TRBJ1-1; TRBD1 agrees at 7 bases. Germline CDR1 reads SEHNR; CDR2 reads FQNEAQ (reference sequence). Trimming took 1 base from V and 1 from J; bases not matched to a gene: 9. The CDR3 spans 17 residues. This CDR3 reads CASSLDLGGFGNTEAFF. DNA for the CDR3: TGTGCCAGCAGCTTAGATTTAGGGGGCTTCGGGAACACTGAAGCTTTCTTT.

J is TRBJ2-5 and V is TRBV5-4; 8 bases line up with TRBD2. The J segment lost 2 bases and the V segment lost 0 bases, leaving 3 bases of the junction unmatched. The CDR3 length is 15 residues. From germline, CDR1 is SGHNT and CDR2 YYREEE (reference sequence). The CDR3 DNA is TGTGCCAGCAGCTTGGCCGTAGCGGGACAAGAGACCCAGTACTTC. It encodes CASSLAVAGQETQYF.

The rearrangement links TRBV19 to TRBJ2-5; 10 bases fit TRBD1. The ends lost 3 bases at V and 5 bases at J; junction bases unmatched: 3. The CDR3 consists of 14 residues. The V gene's germline CDR1 is LNHDA and CDR2 SQIVND (reference sequence). The CDR3 is CASSIDRGLETQYF. The DNA for the CDR3 is TGTGCCAGTAGTATCGACAGGGGGCTGGAGACCCAGTACTTC.

The count of this clone is one. This rearrangement joins TRBV3-1 (or the pseudogene TRBV3-2) to TRBJ1-2; D possibly corresponds to TRBD1 (6 bases). The germline V and J ends were trimmed by 3 bases and 4 bases, with 18 bases remaining between them. CDR1 and CDR2 from the germline V gene are LGHDT and YNNKEL (reference sequence). This CDR3 spans 16 amino acids. CDR3 in amino acids: CASSHLLKDSPYGYTF. In nucleotides, the CDR3 is TGTGCCAGCAGCCATTTATTGAAGGACAGCCCCTATGGCTACACCTTC.

The chain employs TRBV27 and TRBJ2-7; D remains unclear. The CDR3 runs 16 residues. Germline CDR1 is MNHEY and CDR2 is SMNVEV (reference sequence). V dropped 0 bases and J dropped 0 bases, with 12 bases sitting between them. CDR3 in amino acids: CASSLSAVPSSYEQYF. CDR3 nucleotide sequence: TGTGCCAGCAGTTTATCGGCGGTTCCGAGCTCCTACGAGCAGTACTTC.

V gene TRBV19 combines with J gene TRBJ1-5, with 11 bases lining up with TRBD1. This CDR3 contains 16 residues. Germline V gives CDR1 LNHDA, CDR2 SQIVND (reference sequence). V lost 5 bases and J lost 2; bases outside the gene matches: 5. As DNA, the CDR3 is TGTGCCAGTAGTCCCAGGGGACAGGGGGGCAATCAGCCCCAGCATTTT. As protein: CASSPRGQGGNQPQHF.

This clone came up once. The V gene is TRBV6-5, the J gene TRBJ2-7; 8 bases are a match to TRBD1. Germline V lookup: CDR1 MNHEY, CDR2 SVGAGI. J gave up 5 bases and V 6 bases, and 12 bases lay outside the gene matches. The CDR3 extends over 15 amino acids. CDR3 amino acids: CASRREAGGLNEQYF. Written as DNA, the CDR3 is TGTGCCAGCAGGAGGGAGGCAGGGGGCTTAAACGAGCAGTACTTC.

The chain carries TRBV7-9 and TRBJ1-4; D possibly corresponds to TRBD1 (5 bases). Trimming shortened V by 4 bases and J by 7 bases, and 25 bases separated the two germline ends. This CDR3 is built from 18 residues. Germline V lookup: CDR1 SEHNR, CDR2 FQNEAQ (reference sequence). Written as DNA, the CDR3 is TGTGCCAGCAGCTCAATACACCCATCCCAGGGAGGATTTGAAAAACTGTTTTTT. Translating gives CASSSIHPSQGGFEKLFF.

The rearrangement joins TRBV30 to TRBJ2-7; D call uncertain. This CDR3 is built from 15 residues. V lost 0 bases, J lost 3 bases, and 15 bases lay in between. The germline V gene has CDR1 GTSNPN and CDR2 SVGIG (reference sequence). CDR3 in amino acids: CAWSVSVPALYEQYF. The CDR3 DNA reads as TGTGCCTGGAGTGTTTCCGTCCCGGCCCTCTACGAGCAGTACTTC.

The chain employs TRBV5-1 and TRBJ1-4; 7 bases map to TRBD1. Unmatched junction bases numbered 3, after V lost 1 base and J lost 6 bases. The CDR3 has 14 amino acids. The germline CDR1 and CDR2 sequences are SGHRS and YFSETQ. This CDR3 reads CASSLRQGDEKLFF. CDR3 DNA: TGCGCCAGCAGCTTGCGACAGGGAGATGAAAAACTGTTTTTT.

V and J are TRBV7-8 and TRBJ2-7; the D gene is possibly TRBD2 (5 bases). Trimming took off 2 bases at V and 3 bases at J, with 17 bases between the two ends. CDR1 is SGHVS, CDR2 FQNEAQ, per germline. This CDR3 has 16 residues. In nucleotides, the CDR3 is TGTGCCAGCAGCTTATCCGCCGCGATAGGGAGCTACGAGCAGTACTTC. Translation gives CASSLSAAIGSYEQYF.

The chain has TRBV11-2 and TRBJ2-5; the match to TRBD2 covers 8 bases. The CDR3 totals 15 residues. V lost 6 bases and J lost 7; bases outside the gene matches: 13. The germline V gene has CDR1 SGHAT and CDR2 FQNNGV. This chain's CDR3 is CASSKELADEGTQYF. Written as DNA, the CDR3 is TGTGCCAGCAGTAAGGAACTAGCGGATGAGGGGACCCAGTACTTC.

V usage is TRBV27 and J usage is TRBJ1-6; TRBD1 is a possible D gene (6 bases). The ends were cut back, 0 bases at V and 8 bases at J, with 11 bases in the middle. This CDR3 contains 15 residues. Germline-derived CDR1 and CDR2 are MNHEY and SMNVEV (reference sequence). In DNA form, the CDR3 reads TGTGCCAGCAGTTTATCTCAGACAGGCTATTCACCCCTCCACTTT. Its protein is CASSLSQTGYSPLHF.

The chain combines TRBV5-6 with TRBJ2-1; 8 bases align to TRBD1. Trimming removed 5 bases from V and 5 bases from J; junction bases left unmatched: 9. Germline lookup yields CDR1 SGHDT and CDR2 YYEEEE. The CDR3 runs to 15 residues. The CDR3 protein is CASSSMDRVHNEQFF. CDR3 bases: TGTGCCAGCAGTTCCATGGACAGGGTCCACAATGAGCAGTTCTTC.

The V gene is TRBV5-1, the J gene TRBJ2-1; 8 bases agree with TRBD2. CDR1 and CDR2 from the germline V gene are SGHRS and YFSETQ. The CDR3 runs 15 residues. Trimming cost V 2 bases and J 7 bases; bases outside gene matches: 8. CDR3 sequence (DNA): TGCGCCAGCAGCTTATCAGCGGGAGTTTCGAATGAGCAGTTCTTC. Translated: CASSLSAGVSNEQFF.

The table lists this clone with a count of one. The rearrangement uses TRBV6-5 and TRBJ2-7; TRBD2 agrees at 12 bases. CDR1 is MNHEY and CDR2 is SVGAGI in the germline V gene. The CDR3 runs 14 residues. Trimming removed 6 bases from V and 3 bases from J; junction bases left unmatched: 3. The DNA of the CDR3 is TGTGCCAGCAGCCTAGCGGGAGGGGACTACGAGCAGTACTTC. This sequence encodes CASSLAGGDYEQYF.

This sequence joins TRBV11-1 and TRBJ1-1, with no clear D. The germline V gene encodes CDR1 SGHAT and CDR2 FQDESV (reference sequence). The CDR3 is 14 amino acids. V was clipped by 1 base and J by 3 bases, with 9 bases between them. The CDR3 region is CASSLELWDTEAFF. The CDR3 DNA is TGTGCCAGCAGCTTAGAACTGTGGGACACTGAAGCTTTCTTT.

V usage is TRBV2 and J usage is TRBJ2-7; D gene uncertain. V was shortened by 3 bases and J by 0 bases, with 12 bases between the two germline ends. Germline V lookup: CDR1 SNHLY, CDR2 FYNNEI. The CDR3 totals 15 residues. The CDR3 sequence: CASSDILPSSYEQYF. The CDR3 bases are TGTGCCAGCAGTGATATTCTACCCAGCTCCTACGAGCAGTACTTC.

V is TRBV10-3 and J is TRBJ2-7; D not certain. The CDR3 has 14 residues. Trimming removed 5 bases at V and 3 bases at J, with 14 bases between. CDR1 and CDR2 (germline): ENHRY, SYGVKD. In nucleotides, the CDR3 is TGTGCCATCAGTTCCAGAAGCACCCACTACGAGCAGTACTTC. Translation gives CAISSRSTHYEQYF.

The chain recombines TRBV24-1 with TRBJ2-1; 12 nucleotides line up with TRBD2. V was clipped by 6 bases and J by 7 bases; unmatched bases: 3. This CDR3 region has 14 residues. The germline V gene has CDR1 KGHDR and CDR2 SFDVKD. The CDR3 DNA reads as TGTGCCACCAGTAGGACTAGCGGGATTAATGAGCAGTTCTTC. This sequence encodes CATSRTSGINEQFF.

This chain uses TRBV6-5 with TRBJ1-2; maybe TRBD1 (5 bases). V dropped 2 bases and J dropped 4 bases, with 11 bases sitting between them. The CDR3 runs to 14 residues. Germline V gives CDR1 MNHEY, CDR2 SVGAGI. This CDR3 is CASSYTGGAYGYTF. DNA of the CDR3: TGTGCCAGCAGTTACACCGGAGGGGCCTATGGCTACACCTTC.

This rearrangement joins TRBV19 to TRBJ1-1; D perhaps matches TRBD1 (6 bases). This CDR3 comprises 16 residues. Trimming shortened V by 0 bases and J by 1 base, and 12 bases separated the two germline ends. The V gene's germline CDR1 is LNHDA and CDR2 SQIVND (reference sequence). CDR3 region: CASSIDPRDKNTEAFF. The CDR3 nucleotides are TGTGCCAGTAGTATAGATCCTCGGGACAAGAACACTGAAGCTTTCTTT.

This chain uses TRBV4-1 with TRBJ2-5, with unresolved D. The germline V gene has CDR1 MGHRA and CDR2 YSYEKL. This CDR3 region has 18 residues. V was cut by 2 bases and J by 0 bases, with 19 bases left in between. The CDR3 reads CASSQKPFFGTDQETQYF. Written as DNA, the CDR3 is TGCGCCAGCAGCCAAAAGCCCTTTTTTGGAACAGACCAAGAGACCCAGTACTTC.

As DNA, the CDR3 is TGCAGCGTTGTCCTGCCGGGAAACACCATATATTTT. Protein sequence: CSVVLPGNTIYF. The chain joins TRBV29-1 to TRBJ1-3; D gene uncertain. This CDR3 contains 12 residues. Germline V lookup: CDR1 SQVTM, CDR2 ANQGSEA. The ends were cut back, 4 bases at V and 4 bases at J, with 8 bases in the middle.